This TCR beta chain appears in the sequencing data of a study of patients and donors after allogeneic stem cell transplantation. One entry per CDR3 protein, called by TCRdb with MiXCR from the RT-PCR reads. Seen here are about 410,000 distinct CDR3 sequences, 16% observed once, and the top ten hold less than 9.5%. The table lists this clonotype with a few counts. Trimming left V 5 bases short and J 6 bases short, with 10 bases between. This CDR3 is 12 amino acids long. Germline V lookup: CDR1 SGHNT, CDR2 YENEEA. The chain joins TRBV11-3 to TRBJ2-5; D unclear. Source material: blood, either unsorted or a sorted T cell fraction (not recorded which). This sequence was found in a human donor who was either an allogeneic HSCT recipient or a stem cell or donor lymphocyte infusion donor (not recorded which). It is not recorded whose cells these are; they may come from a transplant donor. This CDR3 reads CASSLVWQTQYF. The CDR3 DNA reads TGTGCCAGCAGCCTGGTTTGGCAGACCCAGTACTTC.